This T cell receptor beta chain was documented in a study of T cell responses to AZD1222 COVID-19 vaccine. Trimming cost V 3 bases and J 2 bases; bases outside gene matches: 1. The germline gives CDR1 MNHEY, CDR2 SMNVEV (reference sequence). The CDR3 runs 14 residues. Assay used: immunoSEQ multiplex PCR; TCRdb lists only in-frame clones, some missing. The table has about 140,000 clones, roughly 92% seen once; the top ten hold approximately 5.4%. This TCR came from an adult in good health. This material consisted of peripheral blood, taken on day 0 of AZD1222 vaccination. The V and J genes are TRBV27 and TRBJ1-1; TRBD1 matches at 9 bases. The CDR3 region is CASSLGQGNTEAFF. As DNA, the CDR3 is TGTGCCAGCAGTTTGGGACAGGGAAACACTGAAGCTTTCTTT.